The sequence of this TCR beta chain was determined in a study of PD-1 blockade in classical Hodgkin lymphoma. Study at large: Treatment was intravenous nivolumab, 3 mg/kg every 2 weeks, until progression.

Brentuximab vedotin exposure varied among the patients, all of whom had relapsed after autologous stem cell transplantation. Investigators obtained CD8+ T cells from thawed PBMCs by magnetic negative selection. Libraries were prepared by immunoSEQ multiplex PCR; TCRdb keeps only in-frame clonotypes and omits some of them. The table shows 5,500 to 7,500 clones, with under 65% occurring only once. The sequencing used CD8+ T cells from blood, collected at baseline. The TCR comes from a human donor with classical Hodgkin lymphoma.

Here the CDR3 DNA reads TGTGCCAGCAGCCCGGACTTAAGCGGTCTAACCGGGTATACGCAGTATTTT. Translation: CASSPDLSGLTGYTQYF. V gene TRBV7-8 combines with J gene TRBJ2-3; possible D gene TRBD2, 5 bases. The CDR3 runs 17 residues. Trimming took 5 bases from V and 7 from J, leaving 25 bases between them. The germline CDR1 and CDR2 sequences are SGHVS and FQNEAQ. The complete variable domain, with remaining parts taken from reference TRBV7-8 and TRBJ2-3, reads GAGVSQSPRYKVAKRGQDVALRCDPISGHVSLFWYQQALGQGPEFLTYFQNEAQLDKSGLPSDRFFAERPEGSVSTLKIQRTQQEDSAVYLCASSPDLSGLTGYTQYFGPGTRLTVL.